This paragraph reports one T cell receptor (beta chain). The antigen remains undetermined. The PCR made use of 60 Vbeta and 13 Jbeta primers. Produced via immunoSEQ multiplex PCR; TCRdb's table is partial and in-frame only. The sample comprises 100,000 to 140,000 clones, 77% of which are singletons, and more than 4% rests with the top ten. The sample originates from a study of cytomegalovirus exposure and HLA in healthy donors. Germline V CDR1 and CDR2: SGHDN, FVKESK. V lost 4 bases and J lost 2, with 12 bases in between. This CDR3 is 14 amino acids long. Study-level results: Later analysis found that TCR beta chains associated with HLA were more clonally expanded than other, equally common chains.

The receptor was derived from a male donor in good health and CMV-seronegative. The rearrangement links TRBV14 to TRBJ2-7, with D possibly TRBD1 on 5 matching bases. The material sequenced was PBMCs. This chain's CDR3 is CASSLKTVPYEQYF. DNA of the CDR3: TGTGCCAGCAGCCTAAAGACAGTCCCCTACGAGCAGTACTTC.